Here is one TCR beta chain with its context. Its antigen is unidentified. TCRdb called the RACE reads again in MiXCR, with one record for every CDR3 protein. This repertoire shows about 200,000 distinct CDR3 sequences, 24% found once; its top ten account for 2% to 3%. This specimen comes from a study of human T cells and chemical hapten exposure. Findings of the study overall: Large CDR3 similarity clusters arose significantly more often from expanded TCRs than from controls.

This sample's time point: patch test 3, about 24 weeks after DPC sensitization. Treatment indicated: therapeutic diphenylcyclopropenone sensitization with weekly scalp DPC. J was trimmed by 1 base and V by 3 bases; bases with no gene match: 9. The length of the CDR3 is 17 residues. Germline CDR1 reads MNHEY; CDR2 reads SMNVEV (reference sequence). The V gene is TRBV27, the J gene TRBJ1-1, with 9 bases identical to TRBD1. The clonotype comes from a woman in her 40s with alopecia areata. Some clones in this sample may be carry-over from other donors' samples. Sequenced material: whole blood, taken in connection with sensitization to the hapten diphenylcyclopropenone (DPC). CDR3 bases: TGTGCCAGCAGTTTCTCCGGGACAGGGAAGGGGAACACTGAAGCTTTCTTT. Protein product: CASSFSGTGKGNTEAFF.